These T cell receptor beta chains were read from a single sample in a study of neoadjuvant anti-PD-1 for oral cavity cancer. Some clones are missing from TCRdb's copy, which holds only in-frame ones; the method was immunoSEQ multiplex PCR. The sample yields tens of thousands of clones, under 30% seen once. The material was tumor tissue, obtained after nivolumab (anti-PD-1) treatment. The receptors come from a person between 40 and 80 years old with oral cavity squamous cell carcinoma. Each CDR3 is given with its conserved first and last residue. D genes are given only for firm matches. Not every row has a clone size; where given, it reads once, few, many or a size class.

>NA|TRBJ2-7|TRBD1|TRBV4-2
TGTGCCAGCAGCCAAGATGAAACAGGGGGGTACGAGCAGTACTTC
CASSQDETGGYEQYF
>NA|TRBJ2-7|NA|TRBV29-1
TGCAGCGTCGCCGACACTTTAGGGGTCCACGAGCAGTACTTC
CSVADTLGVHEQYF
>NA|TRBJ2-7|NA|TRBV27
TGTGCCAGCAGTTTATCGAAGGCGGGGATGTGGTACGAGCAGTACTTC
CASSLSKAGMWYEQYF
>few|TRBJ2-2|NA|TRBV6-4
TGTGCCAGCAGCACCGGGACTTCGAACACCGGGGAGCTGTTTTTT
CASSTGTSNTGELFF
>few|TRBJ1-5|NA|TRBV5-6
TGTGCCAGCAGCTGGGGAGGGACGGCTAATCAGCCCCAGCATTTT
CASSWGGTANQPQHF
>few|TRBJ2-7|TRBD2|TRBV7-9
TGTGCCAGCAGCTCGGGAGGGAGGATTTACGAGCAGTACTTC
CASSSGGRIYEQYF
>few|TRBJ1-3|NA|TRBV15
TGTGCCACCAGCCGCGGAGGTCTCCTCTCTGGAAACACCATATATTTT
CATSRGGLLSGNTIYF
>few|TRBJ1-2|NA|TRBV7-9
TGTGCCAGCAGTAGGGAGACATTCGCTAACTATGGCTACACCTTC
CASSRETFANYGYTF
>few|TRBJ1-1|NA|TRBV7-9
TGTGCCAGCAGCCTACAGGGATCCGACACTGAAGCTTTCTTT
CASSLQGSDTEAFF
>few|TRBJ1-1|NA|TRBV4-1
TGCGCCAGCAGCCTCCGAGGGAAGAACACTGAAGCTTTCTTT
CASSLRGKNTEAFF
>NA|TRBJ2-3|TRBD2|TRBV5-1
TGCGCCAGCAGCTTGGGGACTAGCGGGAGTTGGAATACGCAGTATTTT
CASSLGTSGSWNTQYF
>many|TRBJ1-1|NA|TRBV18
TGTGCCAGCTCACCGGGGTTGCAGGGAGGCACTTTCTTT
CASSPGLQGGTFF
>many|TRBJ2-1|NA|TRBV6-5
TGTGCCAGCGAGCGGGACAATGAGCAGTTCTTC
CASERDNEQFF
>few|TRBJ2-3|TRBD1|TRBV2
TGTGCCAGCAGACCGGGACAGGGGATGAGTGTGAGCACAGATACGCAGTATTTT
CASRPGQGMSVSTDTQYF
>few|TRBJ2-3|TRBD2|TRBV2
TGTGCCACTAAATTACTAGCGGGAATTGGAGATACGCAGTATTTT
CATKLLAGIGDTQYF
>many|TRBJ2-1|TRBD2|TRBV18
TGTGCCAGCTCACCCCTAGCGGGAGGAGGCTACAATGAGCAGTTCTTC
CASSPLAGGGYNEQFF
>few|TRBJ2-7|NA|TRBV5-6
TGTGCCAGCAGCCCCGGACCGGGGTCTCCCGAGCAGTACTTC
CASSPGPGSPEQYF
>NA|TRBJ1-2|TRBD1|TRBV11-2
TGTGCCAGCAGCTCCTTCGGCGGGGACAGAGCTAACTATGGCTACACCTTC
CASSSFGGDRANYGYTF
>NA|TRBJ2-5|NA|TRBV5-4
TGTGCCAGCAGCTTATACTGGCTACAAGAGACCCAGTACTTC
CASSLYWLQETQYF
>few|TRBJ2-1|TRBD2|TRBV6-1
TGTGCCAGCAGTGAAATGGCTAGCGGGGAGGATGAGCAGTTCTTC
CASSEMASGEDEQFF
>NA|TRBJ1-2|NA|TRBV5-1
TGCGCCAGCAGCACGTTAACGGGGGACTATGGCTACACCTTC
CASSTLTGDYGYTF
>few|TRBJ1-5|NA|TRBV6-1
TGTGCCAGCAGTGAAGTAGGACATCAGCCCCAGCATTTT
CASSEVGHQPQHF
>NA|TRBJ1-5|NA|TRBV27
TGTGCCTCTAGGTCAGATTTTTATCAGCCCCAGCATTTT
CASRSDFYQPQHF
>hyperexpanded|TRBJ2-1|TRBD1|TRBV15
TGTGCCACCAGCAGAGAATCTCCGGGACAGGGGATAGATGAGCAGTTCTTC
CATSRESPGQGIDEQFF
>NA|TRBJ2-3|NA|TRBV12-5
TGTGCTAGTGGTTTGGTACTTGGGTGGGCGGGGCTTGCAGATACGCAGTATTTT
CASGLVLGWAGLADTQYF
>medium-sized|TRBJ2-7|TRBD1|TRBV4-1
TGCGCCAGCAGCCTAGGCCTAAGGACAGGCTACAACGAGCAGTACTTC
CASSLGLRTGYNEQYF
>NA|TRBJ1-1|NA|TRBV27
TGTGCCAGCAGTTTCCAGTGGGACACTGAAGCTTTCTTT
CASSFQWDTEAFF
>few|TRBJ2-7|TRBD2|TRBV11-2
TGTGCCAGCAGCTTTCAGACTAGCGGGGGGGCGGAGCAGTACTTC
CASSFQTSGGAEQYF
>NA|TRBJ1-4|NA|TRBV5-1
TGCGCCAGCAGCGCCCGGACAGCAACTAATGAAAAACTGTTTTTT
CASSARTATNEKLFF
>NA|TRBJ2-1|TRBD2|TRBV4-1
TGCGCCAGCAGCCAGGAAAGAGGACTAGCGGGAGACGATGAGCAGTTCTTC
CASSQERGLAGDDEQFF
>few|TRBJ1-1|NA|TRBV14
TGTGCCAGCAGCCAAGCGGGGGCCCTGAACACTGAAGCTTTCTTT
CASSQAGALNTEAFF
>NA|TRBJ1-1|TRBD1|TRBV28
TGTGCCAGCAGTACGCCGACAGGGAAGCTGAACACTGAAGCTTTCTTT
CASSTPTGKLNTEAFF
>NA|TRBJ2-2|NA|TRBV4-2
TGTGCCAGCAGCACCGCTCGGGGCGGGAACACCGGGGAGCTGTTTTTT
CASSTARGGNTGELFF
>few|TRBJ2-3|NA|TRBV9
TGTGCCAGCAGCGTAGCAGGGGCGGTGGATACGCAGTATTTT
CASSVAGAVDTQYF
>NA|TRBJ2-1|TRBD2|TRBV4-1
TGCGCCAGCAGCCCTAGCGGGGGTTCCTACAATGAGCAGTTCTTC
CASSPSGGSYNEQFF
>NA|TRBJ1-1|NA|TRBV4-2
TGTGCCAGCAGCCAAGACGCCGACGCTTTCAGCACTGAAGCTTTCTTT
CASSQDADAFSTEAFF
>NA|TRBJ2-1|NA|TRBV6-5
TGTGCCAGCAGTCAGGGACGCTCCTACAATGAGCAGTTCTTC
CASSQGRSYNEQFF
>NA|TRBJ1-5|NA|TRBV19
TGTGCCAGTAGTACCATAACTAGCAATCAGCCCCAGCATTTT
CASSTITSNQPQHF